One sample yielded the 8 T cell receptor beta chains listed below, sequenced in a study of CD8+ T cells in alopecia areata. Treatment in this sample: oral pan-JAK inhibitor, 5-10 mg twice daily. Extracted RNA was reverse transcribed, and the resulting cDNA served as sequencing template. Repertoires were generated with immunoSEQ multiplex PCR, while TCRdb's copy carries only in-frame clones and drops some. The table has 200,000 to 250,000 clones, around two fifths seen once; the top ten hold around 2.8%. The sequencing used CD4+ T cells sorted from blood, collected between weeks 36 and 40, from a patient treated with tofacitinib. These receptor sequences come from a human donor with alopecia areata.

This clone was picked up a small number of times. The chain has TRBV29-1 and TRBJ2-7; D perhaps matches TRBD2 (5 bases). Germline CDR1 and CDR2: SQVTM and ANQGSEA. The V gene lost 6 bases and the J gene lost 3 bases, with 12 bases spanning the gap. This CDR3 region has 12 residues. The CDR3 region has the DNA TGCAGCGTCCAGACTACATTCTACGAGCAGTACTTC. It is translated as CSVQTTFYEQYF.

The chain combines TRBV4-3 with TRBJ2-1, with D uncertain. V was clipped by 0 bases and J by 7 bases, with 16 bases between them. The CDR3 length is 16 residues. CDR1 is LGHNA, CDR2 YSLEER, per germline. The CDR3 nucleotides are TGCGCCAGCAGCCAAGATCCAGGTAGTAGCTGGAATGAGCAGTTCTTC. Translated: CASSQDPGSSWNEQFF.

The rearrangement uses TRBV2 and TRBJ2-6, with D possibly being TRBD1 (6 bases). Trimming took 6 bases from V and 8 from J, leaving 17 bases between them. Per germline, CDR1 SNHLY and CDR2 FYNNEI. The CDR3 is 15 residues long. CDR3 bases: TGTGCCAGCAGGGACAGCCCTCTCTGGACCAACGTCCTGACTTTC. This gives the protein CASRDSPLWTNVLTF.

The V call is TRBV30, the J call TRBJ2-2, with 9 bases identical to TRBD1. J was trimmed by 6 bases and V by 4 bases; bases with no gene match: 9. This CDR3 region has 15 residues. Germline CDR1 reads GTSNPN; CDR2 reads SVGIG (reference sequence). CDR3 protein: CAWTLWGQGPGELFF. The CDR3, as DNA: TGTGCCTGGACTTTGTGGGGACAGGGCCCCGGGGAGCTGTTTTTT.

The sample holds a few counts of this clone. The chain couples TRBV9 to TRBJ2-3, with 7 nucleotides matching TRBD2. The CDR3 contains 17 residues. Losses at the gene ends were 4 bases for V and 2 bases for J; bases not matched to a gene: 13. Germline-derived CDR1 and CDR2 are SGDLS and YYNGEE. The chain's CDR3 is CASSSRALAEYTDTQYF. CDR3 nucleotide sequence: TGTGCCAGCAGCTCCCGCGCCCTAGCGGAATACACAGATACGCAGTATTTT.

This chain connects TRBV5-1 to TRBJ2-1; 8 nucleotides agree with TRBD2. With 0 bases clipped from V and 7 bases from J, the junction kept 9 bases outside the gene matches. CDR3 length equals 16 residues. Germline V gene data show CDR1 as SGHRS and CDR2 as YFSETQ. CDR3 coding DNA: TGCGCCAGCAGCTTGGAGATGGCGGGAGGTTTGAATGAGCAGTTCTTC. Protein: CASSLEMAGGLNEQFF.

The rearrangement uses TRBV28 and TRBJ2-1; 7 positions agree with TRBD1. V shed 6 bases and J 15 bases; nucleotides not matched to a gene: 17. Looked up from germline, CDR1 is MDHEN and CDR2 is SYDVKM. The CDR3 totals 14 residues. The CDR3 bases are TGTGCCAGCAGAGAATCGACAGGGTTCGGCATTTGGTTCTTC. Translating it yields CASRESTGFGIWFF.

The chain joins TRBV7-2 to TRBJ2-5, with 9 bases fitting TRBD1. V gave up 5 bases and J gave up 5 bases; unmatched junction bases: 9. Germline V lookup: CDR1 SGHTA, CDR2 FQGNSA. This CDR3 is built from 15 residues. DNA of the CDR3: TGTGCCAGCAGCCCCGGGGGGACAGGGATGGAGACCCAGTACTTC. Its protein is CASSPGGTGMETQYF.